This T cell receptor (beta chain) was sequenced during a study of vaccination and CD4 T cells after COVID-19. Whole-study context: Convalescent persons amounted to six males plus four females, two of whom were Hispanic. Study results and limitations: From approximately 23 to 38, the median of SARS-CoV-2-reactive clonotypes rose without reaching significance.

Treatment: approximately 11-day PBMC culture with coronavirus spike peptide pools or control peptides (ViraFEST assay). PBMCs, plated at around 2 million per well, were grown in the presence of around 10 IU/ml IL-2 and about 10 ug/ml peptide pools. Sequencing of cultured CD4+ T cell DNA used the Oncomine TCR Beta short-read assay. TCRdb processed the PCR reads anew with MiXCR; each CDR3 protein has one entry. Of a few thousand distinct CDR3 sequences in the sample, roughly 50% were seen once. V was pared by 5 bases and J by 12 bases, with 26 bases between. Germline-derived CDR1 and CDR2 are LNHDA and SQIVND (reference sequence). The CDR3 is 15 amino acids. In regard to this clonotype: Its antigen is unidentified.

The sample was CD4+ T cells from blood, cultured in vitro. The source of this sequence is a human donor who had recovered from COVID-19. The rearrangement joins TRBV19 to TRBJ2-7; D assignment may be TRBD1 or TRBD2 (6 bases each). Here the CDR3 reads CASSPRGEPLLPPYF. CDR3 sequence (DNA): TGTGCCAGTAGTCCAAGGGGGGAGCCTCTCCTTCCGCCGTACTTC. Full variable domain (remainder filled in from reference TRBV19 and TRBJ2-7): DGGITQSPKYLFRKEGQNVTLSCEQNLNHDAMYWYRQDPGQGLRLIYYSQIVNDFQKGDIAEGYSVSREKKESFPLTVTSAQKNPTAFYLCASSPRGEPLLPPYFGPGTRLTVT.